The 22 T cell receptor beta chains below were found in one sample sequenced in a study of blood T cell repertoires in COVID-19. The table came from immunoSEQ multiplex PCR; TCRdb's copy has only in-frame clones and leaves some out. The sample lists roughly 230,000 clones; about 79% were seen once. Source material: PBMCs or T cells enriched from blood (not recorded which). The receptors derive from a woman aged 55-70 years who had recovered from COVID-19.

The chain combines TRBV7-8 with TRBJ2-2, with 11 bases fitting TRBD1. The germline V gene encodes CDR1 SGHVS and CDR2 FQNEAQ. This CDR3 has 20 residues. J was trimmed by 5 bases and V by 6 bases; bases with no gene match: 20. The CDR3 region has the DNA TGTGCCAGCAGTCGTTATCTCGACGCGACCGGGACAGGGGGGACCGGGGAGCTGTTTTTT. Translating gives CASSRYLDATGTGGTGELFF.

V and J are TRBV7-2 and TRBJ2-7; weak D call: TRBD1 (6 bases). Germline V gene lookup returns CDR1 SGHTA and CDR2 FQGNSA. The CDR3 has 13 amino acids. V was pared by 4 bases and J by 8 bases, with 15 bases between. The CDR3 sequence is CASSSRDRTKQYF. In DNA, the CDR3 is TGTGCCAGCAGCTCCCGCGACAGGACAAAGCAGTACTTC.

The chain combines TRBV11-1 with TRBJ1-1; 7 nucleotides agree with TRBD1. V shed 2 bases and J 4 bases; nucleotides not matched to a gene: 4. Germline loops: CDR1 SGHAT, CDR2 FQDESV (reference sequence). The CDR3 loop spans 14 amino acids. The CDR3: CASSLIAGGTEAFF. DNA for the CDR3: TGTGCCAGCAGCTTAATCGCAGGGGGCACTGAAGCTTTCTTT.

The gene calls are TRBV15 and TRBJ1-2; D not resolved. The germline CDR1 and CDR2 sequences are LNHNV and YYDKDF (reference sequence). V lost 6 bases and J lost 7, with 12 bases in between. There are 12 residues in the CDR3. The CDR3 sequence: CATRFGASGYTF. DNA for the CDR3: TGTGCCACCAGATTCGGTGCGTCTGGCTACACCTTC.

The V call is TRBV10-3, the J call TRBJ1-2; D unclear. CDR1 and CDR2 (germline): ENHRY, SYGVKD. The CDR3 is 11 residues long. V was clipped by 10 bases and J by 4 bases, with 10 bases between them. The CDR3 sequence: CATKNSYGYTF. CDR3 nucleotide sequence: TGTGCCACAAAAAACTCCTATGGCTACACCTTC.

This rearrangement joins TRBV10-2 to TRBJ1-4, with D unresolved. V was shortened by 3 bases and J by 8 bases, with 7 bases between the two germline ends. This CDR3 comprises 12 residues. Germline V gene lookup returns CDR1 WSHSY and CDR2 SAAADI. In DNA form, the CDR3 reads TGCGCCAGCAGTGACCCGGGGGAAAAACTGTTTTTT. Its translation is CASSDPGEKLFF.

The chain joins TRBV3-1 (or the pseudogene TRBV3-2) to TRBJ1-2; D possibly corresponds to TRBD1 (5 bases). This CDR3 has 17 residues. V gave up 3 bases and J gave up 2 bases, with 19 bases separating them. Looked up from germline, CDR1 is LGHDT and CDR2 is YNNKEL (reference sequence). Here the CDR3 reads CASSQLATAILNYGYTF. CDR3 DNA sequence: TGTGCCAGCAGCCAGCTCGCGACAGCGATTCTGAACTATGGCTACACCTTC.

The gene calls are TRBV3-1 (or the pseudogene TRBV3-2) and TRBJ2-2; TRBD2 aligns across 10 bases. The V gene's germline CDR1 is LGHDT and CDR2 YNNKEL (reference sequence). CDR3 size: 15 residues. The V and J ends lost 4 bases and 4 bases, in that order; junction bases with no gene match: 3. This chain's CDR3 is CASSPSGRATGELFF. The CDR3 nucleotides are TGTGCCAGCAGCCCAAGCGGGAGGGCCACCGGGGAGCTGTTTTTT.

J is TRBJ1-2 and V is TRBV4-2; TRBD1 matches 7 bases. Per germline, CDR1 LGHNA and CDR2 YNFKEQ. Losses at the gene ends were 2 bases for V and 9 bases for J; bases not matched to a gene: 15. CDR3 length: 16 residues. For the CDR3, the DNA is TGTGCCAGCAGCCAACCGGGACAGAAGGCCCTCGGGAGCTACACCTTC. Translated: CASSQPGQKALGSYTF.

This clone has more than one count but fewer than ten. This chain uses TRBV7-6 with TRBJ1-1, with D possibly TRBD1 on 6 matching bases. Germline V gene data show CDR1 as SGHVS and CDR2 as FNYEAQ. This CDR3 is built from 13 residues. Deletions cut 5 bases from V and 8 bases from J, with 15 bases between. The CDR3 region is CASSRSAQGEAFF. CDR3 DNA sequence: TGTGCCAGCAGCCGTAGCGCACAGGGAGAAGCTTTCTTT.

The rearrangement joins TRBV9 to TRBJ2-1, with 8 positions matching TRBD1. This CDR3 is built from 14 residues. Unmatched junction bases numbered 2, after V lost 0 bases and J lost 6 bases. CDR1 and CDR2 (germline): SGDLS, YYNGEE. CDR3 in amino acids: CASSVVDRGNEQFF. The CDR3, as DNA: TGTGCCAGCAGCGTAGTTGACAGGGGCAATGAGCAGTTCTTC. The complete variable domain, with remaining parts taken from reference TRBV9 and TRBJ2-1, reads DSGVTQTPKHLITATGQRVTLRCSPRSGDLSVYWYQQSLDQGLQFLIQYYNGEERAKGNILERFSAQQFPDLHSELNLSSLELGDSALYFCASSVVDRGNEQFFGPGTRLTVL.

This clone has only one observation. This chain joins TRBV27 and TRBJ1-6; 7 positions match TRBD1. The ends lost 3 bases at V and 6 bases at J; junction bases unmatched: 2. The CDR3 is 14 amino acids. Germline lookup yields CDR1 MNHEY and CDR2 SMNVEV (reference sequence). This CDR3 reads CASSLGQSNSPLHF. The CDR3 DNA follows: TGTGCCAGCAGTTTGGGACAGTCTAATTCACCCCTCCACTTT.

This clone was detected a few times. The chain uses TRBV9 and TRBJ2-5; TRBD1 agrees at 7 bases. The CDR3 extends over 14 amino acids. Germline V gene data show CDR1 as SGDLS and CDR2 as YYNGEE. V shed 3 bases and J 3 bases; nucleotides not matched to a gene: 5. In DNA, the CDR3 is TGTGCCAGCAGCGCCGGGACAGAAAAAGAGACCCAGTACTTC. Protein: CASSAGTEKETQYF.

The rearrangement joins TRBV9 to TRBJ1-1, with D uncertain. The germline V and J ends were trimmed by 7 bases and 10 bases, with 20 bases remaining between them. Germline V gene data show CDR1 as SGDLS and CDR2 as YYNGEE. This CDR3 spans 13 amino acids. The CDR3 spells CASGRDYALGAFF. In DNA form, the CDR3 reads TGTGCCAGCGGGCGCGATTATGCGCTGGGAGCTTTCTTT.

This sequence joins TRBV4-3 and TRBJ1-2; 9 bases line up with TRBD1. Germline-derived CDR1 and CDR2 are LGHNA and YSLEER. J was trimmed by 8 bases and V by 8 bases; bases with no gene match: 9. The CDR3 sequence is 13 residues long. CDR3 DNA sequence: TGCGCCAGCGGCACAGGGGGCGCGGGGGGCTACACCTTC. This encodes CASGTGGAGGYTF.

The chain links TRBV5-1 to TRBJ2-5; the match to TRBD2 covers 13 bases. CDR3 size: 17 residues. CDR1 SGHRS and CDR2 YFSETQ come from the germline V gene. The trim removed 4 bases at V and 6 bases at J, leaving 12 bases unmatched. In DNA form, the CDR3 reads TGCGCCAGCAGCCCAGGGACTAGCGGGGCCGGCGGACAGACCCAGTACTTC. This gives the protein CASSPGTSGAGGQTQYF.

For this clone: In the same sample, other DNA sequences code for this CDR3. CDR3 nucleotides: TGTGCCAGCAGCTCGCAGGGCTACGAGCAGTACTTC. Residues: CASSSQGYEQYF. This chain uses TRBV7-9 with TRBJ2-7; D is perhaps TRBD1 (5 bases). The V and J ends lost 4 bases and 3 bases respectively, with 7 bases between them. CDR3 length: 12 amino acids. Germline V CDR1 and CDR2: SEHNR, FQNEAQ (reference sequence).

This chain uses TRBV6-5 with TRBJ1-2; the match to TRBD1 covers 8 bases. Germline CDR1 MNHEY, CDR2 SVGAGI. With V trimmed by 6 bases and J by 7 bases, 4 bases remained unmatched. The CDR3 spans 12 residues. CDR3 residues: CASRLDRGGYTF. The CDR3 DNA is TGTGCCAGCAGACTCGACAGGGGTGGCTACACCTTC.

The rearrangement links TRBV5-4 to TRBJ2-5; D may be TRBD1 (5 bases). Per the germline V gene, CDR1 is SGHNT and CDR2 is YYREEE (reference sequence). Between the trimmed V and J ends, which lost 5 bases and 6 bases, there was a span of 14 bases. CDR3 size: 13 residues. The chain's CDR3 is CASRIQGSQTQYF. Here the CDR3 DNA reads TGTGCCAGCAGGATCCAGGGTTCGCAGACCCAGTACTTC. The full variable domain, in which reference TRBV5-4 and TRBJ2-5 provide the parts outside the CDR3, is ETGVTQSPTHLIKTRGQQVTLRCSSQSGHNTVSWYQQALGQGPQFIFQYYREEENGRGNFPPRFSGLQFPNYSSELNVNALELDDSALYLCASRIQGSQTQYFGPGTRLLVL.

A few counts support this clone. The V gene is TRBV6-1, the J gene TRBJ1-1; no reliable D call. CDR1 and CDR2 (germline): MNHNS, SASEGT. This CDR3 has 15 residues. Trimming removed 2 bases at V and 5 bases at J, with 15 bases between. The CDR3 DNA reads as TGTGCCAGCAGTGAATTTGCGGGGTTTGGAACTGAAGCTTTCTTT. Translated, it gives CASSEFAGFGTEAFF.

CDR3 coding DNA: TGTGCCAGCAGTTACCAGGGGGGTGAAAGCGGCTACACCTTC. This encodes CASSYQGGESGYTF. The V call is TRBV6-5, the J call TRBJ1-2, with TRBD1 matching 7 bases. J lost 8 bases, V lost 2 bases, and 8 bases had no gene match. The CDR3 has 14 residues. CDR1 is MNHEY and CDR2 is SVGAGI in the germline V gene.

There are a few counts of this clone. The chain combines TRBV20-1 with TRBJ2-5; 7 nucleotides align to TRBD1. Per the germline V gene, CDR1 is DFQATT and CDR2 is SNEGSKA (reference sequence). The CDR3 consists of 13 residues. With V trimmed by 3 bases and J by 4 bases, 5 bases remained unmatched. CDR3 amino acids: CSASWDSGETQYF. The DNA for the CDR3 is TGCAGTGCTAGTTGGGACAGCGGAGAGACCCAGTACTTC.